A single sample gave rise to the 3 T cell receptor beta chains below, sequenced in a study of post-analysis software for immune sequencing data. Overall study findings and caveats: Patients had higher frequencies than controls of about 5 TRBV segments, including TRBV5-6, TRBV5-1 and TRBV20-1.

No cognate antigen is known for these TCRs. Unique molecular identifiers were present in the TCR beta cDNA libraries. Each CDR3 protein gets one entry after TCRdb re-called the PCR reads with MiXCR. The sample records about 820,000 distinct CDR3 sequences, around 53% being singletons. The source material was blood. These receptors were taken from a girl between 10 and 17 years old with multiple sclerosis.

The chain couples TRBV10-3 to TRBJ2-3, with D possibly TRBD2 on 6 matching bases. V lost 4 bases and J lost 0, with 8 bases in between. CDR3 length equals 14 residues. CDR1 and CDR2 from the germline V gene are ENHRY and SYGVKD. The CDR3 region is CAISVAGSTDTQYF. CDR3 nucleotides: TGTGCCATCAGTGTGGCGGGGAGCACAGATACGCAGTATTTT.

The chain combines TRBV12-5 with TRBJ2-7; D is unclear. Germline CDR1 is LGHNT and CDR2 is FRNRAP. This CDR3 region has 13 residues. V was pared by 1 base and J by 1 base, with 5 bases between. The CDR3 nucleotides are TGTGCTAGTGGTTTGGGGGGTTCCTACGAGCAGTACTTC. This gives the protein CASGLGGSYEQYF. The complete variable domain, with remaining parts taken from reference TRBV12-5 and TRBJ2-7, reads DARVTQTPRHKVTEMGQEVTMRCQPILGHNTVFWYRQTMMQGLELLAYFRNRAPLDDSGMPKDRFSAEMPDATLATLKIQPSEPRDSAVYFCASGLGGSYEQYFGPGTRLTVT.

The sample holds a few counts of this clonotype. V and J are TRBV29-1 and TRBJ2-3; D gene uncertain. V was trimmed by 0 bases and J by 4 bases, leaving 8 bases between them. The CDR3 spans 13 residues. Germline CDR1 reads SQVTM; CDR2 reads ANQGSEA. The CDR3 bases are TGCAGCGTTGAAGATCAAGGAGCAGATACGCAGTATTTT. This codes for CSVEDQGADTQYF.